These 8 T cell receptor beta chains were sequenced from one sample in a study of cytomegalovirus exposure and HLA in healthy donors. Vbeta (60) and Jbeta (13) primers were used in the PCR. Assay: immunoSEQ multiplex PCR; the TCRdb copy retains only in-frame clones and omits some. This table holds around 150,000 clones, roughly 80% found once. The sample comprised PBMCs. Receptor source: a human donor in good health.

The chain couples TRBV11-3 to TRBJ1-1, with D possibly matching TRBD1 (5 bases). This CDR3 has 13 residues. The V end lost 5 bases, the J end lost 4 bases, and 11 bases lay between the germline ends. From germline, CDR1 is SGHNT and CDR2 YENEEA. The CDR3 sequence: CASSRGGGTEAFF. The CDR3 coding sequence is TGTGCCAGCAGCAGGGGCGGCGGCACTGAAGCTTTCTTT.

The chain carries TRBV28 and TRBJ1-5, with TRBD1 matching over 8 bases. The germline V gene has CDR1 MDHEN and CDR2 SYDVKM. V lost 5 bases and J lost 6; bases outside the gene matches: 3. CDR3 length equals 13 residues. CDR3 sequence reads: CASSMDRVQPQHF. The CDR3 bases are TGTGCCAGCAGTATGGACAGGGTTCAGCCCCAGCATTTT.

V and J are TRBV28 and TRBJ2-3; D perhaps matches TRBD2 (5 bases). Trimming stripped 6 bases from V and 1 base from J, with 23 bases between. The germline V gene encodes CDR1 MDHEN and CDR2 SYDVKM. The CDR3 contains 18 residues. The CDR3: CASRTLISLREGTDTQYF. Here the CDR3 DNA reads TGTGCCAGCAGGACTCTTATAAGCCTGAGGGAAGGCACAGATACGCAGTATTTT. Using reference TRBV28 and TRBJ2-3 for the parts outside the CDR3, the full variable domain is DVKVTQSSRYLVKRTGEKVFLECVQDMDHENMFWYRQDPGLGLRLIYFSYDVKMKEKGDIPEGYSVSREKKERFSLILESASTNQTSMYLCASRTLISLREGTDTQYFGPGTRLTVL.

The CDR3 loop reads CASSVAGVKTGELFF. CDR3 sequence (DNA): TGTGCCAGCAGCGTAGCGGGAGTTAAAACCGGGGAGCTGTTTTTT. The V gene is TRBV9, the J gene TRBJ2-2; possibly TRBD2 for D (6 bases). The CDR3 is made up of 15 amino acids. V was cut by 0 bases and J by 5 bases, with 11 bases left in between. The germline V gene has CDR1 SGDLS and CDR2 YYNGEE.

The CDR3 loop reads CASSVDPTGADQPQHF. The CDR3, as DNA: TGTGCCAGCAGCGTAGACCCTACAGGGGCGGACCAGCCCCAGCATTTT. This chain uses TRBV28 with TRBJ1-5, with 7 bases fitting TRBD1. After removal of 6 bases from V and 7 bases from J, the junction contained 15 bases not matched to a gene. The CDR3 is 16 residues long. Per germline, CDR1 MDHEN and CDR2 SYDVKM.

CDR3: CASSLASGGSYEQYF. The CDR3 nucleotides are TGTGCCAGCAGCTTAGCCTCGGGGGGCTCCTACGAGCAGTACTTC. The chain uses TRBV7-2 and TRBJ2-7, with 7 nucleotides matching TRBD2. The CDR3 extends over 15 amino acids. Per the germline V gene, CDR1 is SGHTA and CDR2 is FQGNSA. Trimming removed 0 bases from V and 0 bases from J; junction bases left unmatched: 2.

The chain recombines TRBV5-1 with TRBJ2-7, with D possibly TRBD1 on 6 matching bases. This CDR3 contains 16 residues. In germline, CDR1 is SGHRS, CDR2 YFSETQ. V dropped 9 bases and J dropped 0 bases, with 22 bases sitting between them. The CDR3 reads CATWAGTPFSSYEQYF. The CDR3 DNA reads TGCGCCACCTGGGCCGGGACACCCTTCAGCTCCTACGAGCAGTACTTC.

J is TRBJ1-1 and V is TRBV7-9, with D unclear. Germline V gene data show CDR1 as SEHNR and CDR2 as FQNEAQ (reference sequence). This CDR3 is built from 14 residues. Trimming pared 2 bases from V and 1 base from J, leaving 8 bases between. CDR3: CASSLIFGNTEAFF. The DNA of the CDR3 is TGTGCCAGCAGCTTAATTTTCGGGAACACTGAAGCTTTCTTT.